This is a list of T cell receptor beta chains from one sample in a study of beta chain features in type 1 diabetes. The assay was immunoSEQ multiplex PCR, and TCRdb's table has in-frame clones only and misses some. The sample includes hundreds of thousands of clones, roughly 15% seen only once; the top ten take more than 6.5%. Sequencing used central memory CD4+ T cells from blood. These receptors were taken from a man aged 30-40 years in good health. CDR3s include the opening cysteine and the closing phenylalanine or tryptophan. A D gene is named only where the DNA matches it firmly. Not all rows give a size; the values are once, few, many and, for expanded clones, a class.

clone_size,cdr3_length,j_call,d_call,v_call,cdr3_nt,cdr3_aa
few,16,TRBJ1-3,-,TRBV15,TGTGCCACCAGCAGAGATCGTGGGTACTCTGGAAACACCATATATTTT,CATSRDRGYSGNTIYF
many,18,TRBJ2-6,-,TRBV7-9,TGTGCCAGCAGCTTAGGGACACTTTTTGACTCTGGGGCCAACGTCCTGACTTTC,CASSLGTLFDSGANVLTF
-,12,TRBJ2-5,-,TRBV11-2,TGTGCCAGCAGCTTAGATCGTGAGACCCAGTACTTC,CASSLDRETQYF
few,15,TRBJ1-5,-,TRBV23-1,TGCGCCAGCAGTCAAGGGGGGGGAAGCAATCAGCCCCAGCATTTT,CASSQGGGSNQPQHF
-,17,TRBJ2-1,TRBD2,TRBV5-4,TGTGCCAGCAGTCCAACTAGCGGCCCCAGCTCCTACAATGAGCAGTTCTTC,CASSPTSGPSSYNEQFF
few,19,TRBJ2-2,TRBD2,TRBV5-4,TGTGCCAGCAGCTCCGGTTTGGGGCTAGCGGGAGTGGAGACCGGGGAGCTGTTTTTT,CASSSGLGLAGVETGELFF
few,13,TRBJ1-2,-,TRBV14,TGTGCCAGCAGCCCCACGAAGGGCTATGGCTACACCTTC,CASSPTKGYGYTF
-,17,TRBJ2-2,-,TRBV4-2,TGTGCCAGCAGCCAAGACCTGAGGCAGGGTGGCACCGGGGAGCTGTTTTTT,CASSQDLRQGGTGELFF
few,13,TRBJ1-4,-,TRBV5-1,TGCGCCAGCCGGGGGGGAGCTAATGAAAAACTGTTTTTT,CASRGGANEKLFF
-,15,TRBJ1-1,-,TRBV21-1,TGTGCCAGCAGCGTAAAACCTAGGGGGAACACTGAAGCTTTCTTT,CASSVKPRGNTEAFF
few,15,TRBJ2-2,TRBD2,TRBV30,TGTGCCTGGATTAGTAGCGGGATAAACACCGGGGAGCTGTTTTTT,CAWISSGINTGELFF
-,14,TRBJ2-7,-,TRBV6-5,TGTGCCAGCAGTACCTCCGGGGGCTCCTACGAGCAGTACTTC,CASSTSGGSYEQYF
few,15,TRBJ2-3,TRBD2,TRBV30,TGTGCCTGGAGGGGGGGACTAGCGCGAACAGATACGCAGTATTTT,CAWRGGLARTDTQYF
-,15,TRBJ2-2,-,TRBV4-3,TGCGCCAGCAGCCAATCTCCACAGACTAGCGGGGAGCTGTTTTTT,CASSQSPQTSGELFF
few,14,TRBJ2-3,-,TRBV7-2,TGTGCCAGCAGCTCCGGGACACGCACAGATACGCAGTATTTT,CASSSGTRTDTQYF
-,17,TRBJ1-5,TRBD1,TRBV5-3,TGTGCCAGAAGCTTGGTTAGTCGACAGGGACATTATCAGCCCCAGCATTTT,CARSLVSRQGHYQPQHF
-,12,TRBJ1-1,TRBD1,TRBV28,TGTGCCAGTGGGACAGGGAAAACTGAAGCTTTCTTT,CASGTGKTEAFF
-,15,TRBJ1-5,-,TRBV6-6,TGTGCCAGCAGTTCCGGGGACACTCCGGTTCAGCCCCAGCATTTT,CASSSGDTPVQPQHF
-,15,TRBJ1-4,-,TRBV2,TGTGCCAGCAGTGTCAACAGCCTCCTGGGTGAAAAACTGTTTTTT,CASSVNSLLGEKLFF
-,14,TRBJ2-3,TRBD1,TRBV29-1,TGCAGCGTTGCGAGGGGGCCTAGCACAGATACGCAGTATTTT,CSVARGPSTDTQYF
-,16,TRBJ2-1,TRBD2,TRBV7-9,TGTGCCAGCAGCTTAGGTTCCCTAGCGGGCACTAATGAGCAGTTCTTC,CASSLGSLAGTNEQFF
few,19,TRBJ2-1,TRBD2,TRBV5-1,TGCGCCCGCAGCGGAACCGGGACTAGCGGGGGGTTGTCCTACAATGAGCAGTTCTTC,CARSGTGTSGGLSYNEQFF
few,16,TRBJ2-2,-,TRBV11-2,TGTGCCAGCAGCCGTGGGGCTAGCGCCCGGGCCGGGGAGCTGTTTTTT,CASSRGASARAGELFF
few,14,TRBJ1-6,-,TRBV21-1,TGTGCCAGCAGCTTATCAAAAGATTTTACACCCCTCCACTTT,CASSLSKDFTPLHF
few,15,TRBJ2-7,-,TRBV6-6,TGTGCCAGCAGTTACTCAGGAGGGAAAACCTACGAGCAGTACTTC,CASSYSGGKTYEQYF
-,13,TRBJ1-1,TRBD1,TRBV5-6,TGTGCCAGCAGTCAGACAGGGGACACTGAAGCTTTCTTT,CASSQTGDTEAFF
few,13,TRBJ2-7,-,TRBV27,TGTGCCAGCAGTCCAACTGGTGGGATCGAGCAGTACTTC,CASSPTGGIEQYF
-,15,TRBJ2-5,-,TRBV5-6,TGTGCCAGCAGCTTGGCCCAAGGGGGTAGTGAGACCCAGTACTTC,CASSLAQGGSETQYF
many,15,TRBJ2-4,-,TRBV7-2,TGTGCCAGCAGCTTAGAGAGGGGGTTCAAAAACATTCAGTACTTC,CASSLERGFKNIQYF
few,13,TRBJ2-1,-,TRBV7-2,TGTGCCAGCAGCTTTACTCATGGCAATGAGCAGTTCTTC,CASSFTHGNEQFF
few,15,TRBJ2-3,-,TRBV4-1,TGCGCCAGCAGCCTAAAGGGAGGCAAAGCGGATACGCAGTATTTT,CASSLKGGKADTQYF
-,13,TRBJ1-1,-,TRBV5-5,TGTGCCAGCAGCTTAGGTGTGAGCCTTGAAGCTTTCTTT,CASSLGVSLEAFF